This TCR beta chain was captured by sequencing in a study of blood T cells in healthy people across ages. Study-level findings and limits: Comparison with aged donors showed that long-lived donors had more naive CD4+ cells and higher diversity. Significant beta diversity loss was already apparent by age roughly 38, declining roughly linearly.

In the case of this clonotype: The antigen is unknown.

The use of a sample-barcoded 5' primer and a J-beta primer mix characterized a second PCR of roughly 7 to 11 cycles. Every cDNA was tagged by a template-switch adaptor with 12 random nucleotides. Using its own MiXCR run on the 5' RACE reads, TCRdb lists one record per CDR3 protein. The data contain fewer than 800,000 distinct CDR3 sequences, roughly 25% of them singletons. Germline CDR1 is SNHLY and CDR2 is FYNNEI. This CDR3 spans 14 amino acids. V was pared by 4 bases and J by 2 bases, with 10 bases between. These data also featured in a second study, about T cells of mothers and their children.

The receptor comes from a boy younger than 18 in good health. The chain combines TRBV2 with TRBJ2-3; D ambiguous. The sequencing sample was made of blood. This CDR3 is CASSGQIPTDTQYF. In nucleotides, the CDR3 is TGTGCCAGCAGTGGTCAAATCCCCACAGATACGCAGTATTTT.